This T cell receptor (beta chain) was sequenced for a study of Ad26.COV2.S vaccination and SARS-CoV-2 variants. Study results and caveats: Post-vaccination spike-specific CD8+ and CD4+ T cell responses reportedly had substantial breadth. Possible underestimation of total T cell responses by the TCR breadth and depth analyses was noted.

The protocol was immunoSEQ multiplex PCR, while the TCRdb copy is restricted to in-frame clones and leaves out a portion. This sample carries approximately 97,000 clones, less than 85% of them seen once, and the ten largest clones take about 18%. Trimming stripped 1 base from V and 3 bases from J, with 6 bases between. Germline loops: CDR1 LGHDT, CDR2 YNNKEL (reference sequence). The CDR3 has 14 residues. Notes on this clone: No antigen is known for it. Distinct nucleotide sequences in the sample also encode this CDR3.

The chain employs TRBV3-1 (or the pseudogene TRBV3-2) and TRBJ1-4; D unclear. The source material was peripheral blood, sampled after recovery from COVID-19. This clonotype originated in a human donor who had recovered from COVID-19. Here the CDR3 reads CASSQVRANEKLFF. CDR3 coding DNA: TGTGCCAGCAGCCAAGTTAGGGCTAATGAAAAACTGTTTTTT.